The 17 T cell receptor beta chains presented below share a single source sample, sequenced in a study of T cells in Graves' hyperthyroidism and ophthalmopathy. The TCR beta CDR3 regions underwent amplification using RNA transcripts as the source. Primed by the HTBI set, a first-round RT-PCR was run on the TCR CDR3. In TCRdb, the multiplex PCR reads were re-called with MiXCR into one record per CDR3 protein. The sample includes roughly 360,000 distinct CDR3 sequences, about 13% of them seen just once. Source material: blood. These receptors all stem from a young man with Graves' hyperthyroidism that later progressed to Graves' ophthalmopathy.

This clonotype was picked up one time. A much larger clone sits a single nucleotide away, making a read error possible. J is TRBJ1-2 and V is TRBV7-9; D is perhaps TRBD1 (6 bases). The CDR3 sequence is 15 residues long. Per the germline V gene, CDR1 is SEHNR and CDR2 is FQNEAQ (reference sequence). Trimming took off 6 bases at V and 4 bases at J, with 18 bases between the two ends. In DNA form, the CDR3 reads TGTGCCAGCAGATCCCCCGAGGGGGTCCCCTATGGCTACACCTTC. It encodes CASRSPEGVPYGYTF.

J is TRBJ2-5 and V is TRBV5-1, with TRBD2 as a possible D gene (6 bases). Looked up from germline, CDR1 is SGHRS and CDR2 is YFSETQ. The length of the CDR3 is 14 residues. The V end was cut by 1 base, the J end by 5 bases, with 12 bases between. The CDR3 region is CASSLYGGAETQYF. Written as DNA, the CDR3 is TGCGCCAGCAGCTTGTACGGCGGGGCGGAGACCCAGTACTTC.

This clonotype was found many times. The chain carries TRBV20-1 and TRBJ2-5; 10 nucleotides line up with TRBD1. The CDR3 runs to 15 residues. Germline CDR1 is DFQATT and CDR2 is SNEGSKA (reference sequence). Trimming took 0 bases from V and 4 from J; bases not matched to a gene: 5. CDR3 in DNA: TGCAGTGCTAGAGATCCGACAGGGGGCCTAGAGACCCAGTACTTC. Protein product: CSARDPTGGLETQYF.

The rearrangement links TRBV14 to TRBJ1-6; 7 bases match TRBD1. CDR1 is SGHDN and CDR2 is FVKESK in the germline V gene. This CDR3 has 18 amino acids. V was pared by 0 bases and J by 7 bases, with 12 bases of the junction left unmatched. The CDR3 sequence is CASSQEGGRLRVNSPLHF. CDR3 coding DNA: TGTGCCAGCAGCCAAGAAGGGGGCCGCTTAAGGGTAAATTCACCCCTCCACTTT.

Worth noting for this clonotype: A clone one base away is much larger, so this may be a read error. J is TRBJ1-6 and V is TRBV5-1, with a weak D call TRBD1 (6 bases). Germline values: CDR1 SGHRS, CDR2 YFSETQ. V was trimmed by 4 bases and J by 5 bases, leaving 13 bases between them. The CDR3 is made up of 15 amino acids. The CDR3 here is CASSPDRMNNSPLHF. The CDR3 DNA reads as TGCGCCAGCAGCCCAGACAGGATGAATAATTCACCCCTCCACTTT.

This clonotype has only a few counts. The V call is TRBV20-1, the J call TRBJ2-2; 10 bases align to TRBD2. The CDR3 extends over 18 amino acids. CDR1 is DFQATT and CDR2 is SNEGSKA in the germline V gene (reference sequence). Trimming cost V 0 bases and J 0 bases; bases outside gene matches: 7. This CDR3 reads CSARDLASGGANTGELFF. The CDR3 DNA reads TGCAGTGCTAGAGATCTTGCTAGCGGGGGAGCGAACACCGGGGAGCTGTTTTTT.

This clonotype was seen only a few times. V is TRBV14 and J is TRBJ2-5; 9 bases match TRBD1. Germline V gene sequence: CDR1 SGHDN, CDR2 FVKESK. The J segment lost 5 bases and the V segment lost 4 bases, leaving 8 bases of the junction unmatched. The CDR3 is 15 residues long. The CDR3 spells CASSPYRGLGETQYF. The CDR3 nucleotides read TGTGCCAGCAGCCCCTACAGGGGGCTCGGGGAGACCCAGTACTTC.

V usage is TRBV6-1 and J usage is TRBJ2-3; 10 nucleotides line up with TRBD2. The length of the CDR3 is 15 residues. CDR1 is MNHNS, CDR2 SASEGT, per germline. J lost 6 bases, V lost 6 bases, and 9 bases had no gene match. The CDR3 DNA is TGTGCCAGCAGGGCAATAGCGGGGGGTTCGGATACGCAGTATTTT. Protein product: CASRAIAGGSDTQYF.

This clonotype was found many times. The V call is TRBV7-2, the J call TRBJ2-3, with 9 nucleotides matching TRBD1. The CDR3 contains 16 residues. Germline CDR1 reads SGHTA; CDR2 reads FQGNSA. Trimming removed 2 bases from V and 6 bases from J; junction bases left unmatched: 9. CDR3 region: CASSLLGQGISDTQYF. The CDR3 DNA sequence: TGTGCCAGCAGCTTACTGGGACAGGGTATAAGCGATACGCAGTATTTT.

As to this clonotype: It may be a read error: a sequence one base away is much more abundant. The chain couples TRBV28 to TRBJ2-3; D is possibly TRBD1 (6 bases). The CDR3 extends over 15 amino acids. In germline, CDR1 is MDHEN, CDR2 SYDVKM. DNA of the CDR3: TGTGCCAGCAGATCGGGGACACTTTCCTCAGATACGCGGTATTTT. Translating it yields CASRSGTLSSDTRYF.

This clonotype was seen at least ten times. The chain carries TRBV12-3 or TRBV12-4 and TRBJ1-1; a possible D gene is TRBD1 (6 bases). Between the trimmed V and J ends, which lost 6 bases and 5 bases, there was a span of 10 bases. The CDR3 has 12 amino acids. The CDR3 coding sequence is TGTGCCAGCAGCGGGGACAATACTGAAGCTTTCTTT. This translates into CASSGDNTEAFF.

This clonotype was counted a few times. This chain uses TRBV13 with TRBJ2-5; the D is unclear. Looked up from germline, CDR1 is PRHDT and CDR2 is FYEKMQ (reference sequence). The CDR3 has 13 residues. V lost 5 bases to trimming and J lost 5 bases, with 12 bases between them. The CDR3 spells CASSPRARETQYF. DNA of the CDR3: TGTGCCAGCAGCCCTCGAGCTAGGGAGACCCAGTACTTC.

This clonotype was picked up many times. This chain joins TRBV2 and TRBJ2-2; TRBD2 is a possible D gene (5 bases). CDR3 length: 14 amino acids. The germline CDR1 and CDR2 sequences are SNHLY and FYNNEI. With 2 bases removed from V and 6 bases from J, the gap between germline ends came to 10 bases. CDR3 loop: CASSEPREPGELFF. The CDR3, as DNA: TGTGCCAGCAGTGAACCCCGGGAACCCGGGGAGCTGTTTTTT.

There are many counts of this clonotype. The V gene is TRBV7-9, the J gene TRBJ2-7, with 8 bases identical to TRBD1. V shed 5 bases and J 5 bases; nucleotides not matched to a gene: 8. The CDR3 covers 14 residues. Looked up from germline, CDR1 is SEHNR and CDR2 is FQNEAQ (reference sequence). In DNA form, the CDR3 reads TGTGCCAGCAGCCCCAGACAGGGGAAAAACGAGCAGTACTTC. This translates into CASSPRQGKNEQYF.

V is TRBV10-1 and J is TRBJ2-1; TRBD1 is a possible D gene (6 bases). The CDR3 covers 14 residues. Germline CDR1 and CDR2: WNHNN and SYGVQD (reference sequence). Between the trimmed V and J ends, which lost 5 bases and 1 base, there was a span of 9 bases. CDR3 protein: CASSKTGSYNEQFF. CDR3 nucleotides: TGCGCCAGCAGTAAGACAGGATCCTACAATGAGCAGTTCTTC.

As for this clonotype: It may be a read error: a sequence one base away is much more abundant. This rearrangement joins TRBV28 to TRBJ1-3; D remains unclear. V was pared by 5 bases and J by 4 bases, with 9 bases between. Germline V lookup: CDR1 MDHEN, CDR2 SYDVKM. The length of the CDR3 is 13 residues. Here the CDR3 DNA reads TGTGCCAGCAGTGATTTGGCGGGAAACACCATATATTTT. This sequence encodes CASSDLAGNTIYF.

This clonotype was detected many times. This sequence joins TRBV29-1 and TRBJ1-2, with D uncertain. This CDR3 has 11 amino acids. Trimming cost V 6 bases and J 4 bases, with 9 bases left between them. Germline V gene lookup returns CDR1 SQVTM and CDR2 ANQGSEA. CDR3 DNA sequence: TGCAGCGTGAATCAAATCTATGGCTACACCTTC. Protein: CSVNQIYGYTF.